This T cell receptor beta chain was sequenced in a study of T cells in localized non-small cell lung cancer. Points on this clone: Its target is unknown.

Study findings and constraints: Sequencing involved a lone tumor region, leaving heterogeneity possible. Overall survival was longer when the density of T cells in the blood was higher. Clonality of T cells reached its maximum in uninvolved adjacent lung, surpassing tumor. Adjacent lung had a median approximately 50 of the 100 largest tumor clones.

Assay: immunoSEQ multiplex PCR; the TCRdb copy retains only in-frame clones and omits some. Among 25,000 to 30,000 clones listed, 92% were seen once. Trimming removed 4 bases from V and 1 base from J; junction bases left unmatched: 6. The V gene's germline CDR1 is MGHRA and CDR2 YSYEKL. This CDR3 spans 15 amino acids. This specimen consisted of peripheral blood mononuclear cells, obtained before any cancer treatment. This chain uses TRBV4-1 with TRBJ1-2; 7 bases align to TRBD1. This TCR came from a woman between 35 and 70 years old with stage III lung adenocarcinoma. The chain's CDR3 is CASSLGTEVNYGYTF. In nucleotides, the CDR3 is TGCGCCAGCAGCCTAGGGACAGAGGTTAACTATGGCTACACCTTC.